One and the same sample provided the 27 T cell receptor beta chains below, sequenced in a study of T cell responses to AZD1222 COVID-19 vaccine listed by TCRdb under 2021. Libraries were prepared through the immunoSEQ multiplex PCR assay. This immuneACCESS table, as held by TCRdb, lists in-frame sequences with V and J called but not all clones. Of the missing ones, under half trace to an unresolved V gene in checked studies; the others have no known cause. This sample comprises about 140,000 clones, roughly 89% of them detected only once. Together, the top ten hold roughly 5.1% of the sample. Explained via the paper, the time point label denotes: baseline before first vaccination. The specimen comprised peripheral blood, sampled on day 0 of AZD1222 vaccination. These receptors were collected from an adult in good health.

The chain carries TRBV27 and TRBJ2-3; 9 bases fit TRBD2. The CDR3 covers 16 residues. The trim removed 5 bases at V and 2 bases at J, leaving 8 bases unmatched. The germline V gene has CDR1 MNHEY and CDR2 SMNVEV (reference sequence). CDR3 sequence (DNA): TGTGCCAGCAGTGACCAAGCGGGAGGCCCCACAGATACGCAGTATTTT. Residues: CASSDQAGGPTDTQYF.

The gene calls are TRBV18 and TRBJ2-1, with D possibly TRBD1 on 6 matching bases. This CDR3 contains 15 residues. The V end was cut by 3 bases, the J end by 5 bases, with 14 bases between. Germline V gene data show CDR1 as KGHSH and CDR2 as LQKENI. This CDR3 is CASSPSPGQDNEQFF. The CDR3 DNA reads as TGTGCCAGCTCACCTTCGCCGGGACAAGACAATGAGCAGTTCTTC.

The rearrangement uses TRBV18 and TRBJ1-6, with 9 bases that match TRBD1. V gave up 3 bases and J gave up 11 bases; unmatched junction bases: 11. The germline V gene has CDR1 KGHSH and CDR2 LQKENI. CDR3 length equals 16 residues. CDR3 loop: CASSPEVATGGPPLHF. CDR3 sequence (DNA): TGTGCCAGCTCACCTGAGGTGGCAACAGGGGGCCCACCCCTCCACTTT.

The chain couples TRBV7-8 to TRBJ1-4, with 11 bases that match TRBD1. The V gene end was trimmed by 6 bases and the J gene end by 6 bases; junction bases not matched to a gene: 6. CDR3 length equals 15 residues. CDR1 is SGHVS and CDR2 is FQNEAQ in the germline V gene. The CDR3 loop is CASREDRGLDEKLFF. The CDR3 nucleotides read TGTGCCAGCAGAGAGGACAGGGGGCTTGATGAAAAACTGTTTTTT. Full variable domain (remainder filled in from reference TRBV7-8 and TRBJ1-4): GAGVSQSPRYKVAKRGQDVALRCDPISGHVSLFWYQQALGQGPEFLTYFQNEAQLDKSGLPSDRFFAERPEGSVSTLKIQRTQQEDSAVYLCASREDRGLDEKLFFGSGTQLSVL.

CDR3 DNA sequence: TGTGCCAGCAGCCCGGCTGGGGGCACTGAAGCTTTCTTT. Residues: CASSPAGGTEAFF. This rearrangement joins TRBV6-2 or TRBV6-3 to TRBJ1-1; a weak D match, TRBD1 (5 bases). Germline V gene lookup returns CDR1 MNHEY and CDR2 SVGEGT. Trimming pared 6 bases from V and 4 bases from J, leaving 12 bases between. The CDR3 totals 13 residues.

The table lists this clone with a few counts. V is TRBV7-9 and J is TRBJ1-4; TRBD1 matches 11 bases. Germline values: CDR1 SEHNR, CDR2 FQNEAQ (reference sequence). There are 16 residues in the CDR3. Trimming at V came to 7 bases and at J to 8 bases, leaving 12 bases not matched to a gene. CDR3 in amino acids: CASTLLYGTGGEKLFF. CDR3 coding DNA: TGTGCCAGCACCCTACTCTACGGGACAGGGGGGGAAAAACTGTTTTTT.

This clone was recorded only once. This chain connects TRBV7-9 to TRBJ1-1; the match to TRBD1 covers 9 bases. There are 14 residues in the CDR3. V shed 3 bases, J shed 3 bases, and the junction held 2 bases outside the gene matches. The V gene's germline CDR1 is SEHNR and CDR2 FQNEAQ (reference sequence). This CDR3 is CASSLTGGDTEAFF. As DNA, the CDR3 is TGTGCCAGCAGCTTGACAGGGGGAGACACTGAAGCTTTCTTT.

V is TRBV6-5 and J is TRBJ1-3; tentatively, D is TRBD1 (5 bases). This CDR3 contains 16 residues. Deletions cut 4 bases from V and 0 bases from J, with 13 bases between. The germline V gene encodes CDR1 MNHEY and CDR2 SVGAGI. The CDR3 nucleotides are TGTGCCAGCAGTTCCCCGGGACGGACCTCTGGAAACACCATATATTTT. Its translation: CASSSPGRTSGNTIYF.

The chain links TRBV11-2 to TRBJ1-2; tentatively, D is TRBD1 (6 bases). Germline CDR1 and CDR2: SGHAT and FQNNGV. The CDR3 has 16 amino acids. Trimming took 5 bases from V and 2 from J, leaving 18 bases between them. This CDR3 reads CASSRTAGTTNYGYTF. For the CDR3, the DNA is TGTGCCAGCAGCCGAACTGCCGGGACAACAAACTATGGCTACACCTTC.

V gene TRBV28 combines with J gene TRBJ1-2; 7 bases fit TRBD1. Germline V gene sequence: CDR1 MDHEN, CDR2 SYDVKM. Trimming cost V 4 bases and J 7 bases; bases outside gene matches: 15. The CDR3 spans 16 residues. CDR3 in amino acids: CASSSLANRQGSGYTF. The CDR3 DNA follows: TGTGCCAGCAGTTCCCTTGCCAACCGACAGGGCTCTGGCTACACCTTC.

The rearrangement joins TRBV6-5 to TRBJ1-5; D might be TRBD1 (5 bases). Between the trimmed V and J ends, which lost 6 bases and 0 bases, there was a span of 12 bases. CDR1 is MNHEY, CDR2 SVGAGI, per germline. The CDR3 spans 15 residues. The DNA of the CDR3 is TGTGCCAGCAGGGAGGGGCGGGGTAGCAATCAGCCCCAGCATTTT. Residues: CASREGRGSNQPQHF.

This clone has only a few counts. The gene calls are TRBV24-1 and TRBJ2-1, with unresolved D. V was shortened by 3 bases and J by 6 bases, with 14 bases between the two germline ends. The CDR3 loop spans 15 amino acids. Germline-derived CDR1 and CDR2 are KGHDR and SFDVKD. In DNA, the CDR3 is TGTGCCACCAGTGATCCTTCGGCGATCGGCAATGAGCAGTTCTTC. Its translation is CATSDPSAIGNEQFF.

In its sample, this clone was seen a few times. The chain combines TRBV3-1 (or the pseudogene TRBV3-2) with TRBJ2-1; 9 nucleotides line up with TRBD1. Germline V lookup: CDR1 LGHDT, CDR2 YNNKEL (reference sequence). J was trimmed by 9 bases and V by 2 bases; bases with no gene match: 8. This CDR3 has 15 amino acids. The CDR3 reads CASSQTGGAKFEQFF. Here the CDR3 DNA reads TGTGCCAGCAGCCAAACAGGGGGCGCTAAGTTTGAGCAGTTCTTC.

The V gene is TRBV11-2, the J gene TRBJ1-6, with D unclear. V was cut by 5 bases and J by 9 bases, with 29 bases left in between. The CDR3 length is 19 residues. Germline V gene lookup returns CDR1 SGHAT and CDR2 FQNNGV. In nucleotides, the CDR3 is TGTGCCAGCAGCCCCGGCTGGGTGAGCCTGGAAGGATTGCGTTCACCCCTCCACTTT. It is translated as CASSPGWVSLEGLRSPLHF.

The DNA for the CDR3 is TGTGCCAGCAGTTTATACCGGACAGGAGCTAATGAAAAACTGTTTTTT. Translation: CASSLYRTGANEKLFF. This chain uses TRBV6-5 with TRBJ1-4; the match to TRBD1 covers 7 bases. The CDR3 runs 16 residues. Germline CDR1 and CDR2: MNHEY and SVGAGI. Trimming removed 4 bases from V and 3 bases from J; junction bases left unmatched: 8.

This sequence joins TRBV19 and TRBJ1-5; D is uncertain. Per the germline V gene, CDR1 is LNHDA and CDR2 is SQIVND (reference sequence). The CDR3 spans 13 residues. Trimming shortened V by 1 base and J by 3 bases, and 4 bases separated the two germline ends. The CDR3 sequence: CASSIAYNQPQHF. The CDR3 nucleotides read TGTGCCAGTAGTATAGCCTACAATCAGCCCCAGCATTTT. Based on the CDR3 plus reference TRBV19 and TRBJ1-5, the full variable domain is DGGITQSPKYLFRKEGQNVTLSCEQNLNHDAMYWYRQDPGQGLRLIYYSQIVNDFQKGDIAEGYSVSREKKESFPLTVTSAQKNPTAFYLCASSIAYNQPQHFGDGTRLSIL.

CDR3 loop: CASSPDRANSPLHF. DNA for the CDR3: TGTGCCAGCAGCCCGGACAGGGCGAATTCACCCCTCCACTTT. The chain recombines TRBV4-2 with TRBJ1-6; 8 bases are shared with TRBD1. Germline-derived CDR1 and CDR2 are LGHNA and YNFKEQ. The CDR3 consists of 14 residues. The V gene end was trimmed by 4 bases and the J gene end by 7 bases; junction bases not matched to a gene: 3.

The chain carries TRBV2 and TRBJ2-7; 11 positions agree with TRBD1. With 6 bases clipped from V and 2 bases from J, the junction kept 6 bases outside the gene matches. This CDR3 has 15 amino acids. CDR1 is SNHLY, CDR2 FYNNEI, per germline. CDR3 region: CASSAGTGGPYEQYF. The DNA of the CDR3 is TGTGCCAGCAGCGCTGGGACAGGGGGACCCTACGAGCAGTACTTC.

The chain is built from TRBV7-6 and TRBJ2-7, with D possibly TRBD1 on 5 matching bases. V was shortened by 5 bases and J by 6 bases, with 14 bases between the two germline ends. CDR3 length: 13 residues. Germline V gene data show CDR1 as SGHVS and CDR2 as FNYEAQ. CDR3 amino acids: CASSKRQGSEQYF. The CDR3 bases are TGTGCCAGCAGCAAAAGGCAGGGCAGCGAGCAGTACTTC.

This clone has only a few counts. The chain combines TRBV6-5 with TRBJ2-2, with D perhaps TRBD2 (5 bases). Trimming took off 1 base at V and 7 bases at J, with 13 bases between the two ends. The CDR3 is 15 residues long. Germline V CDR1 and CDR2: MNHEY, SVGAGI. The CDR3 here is CASSYFGGADGELFF. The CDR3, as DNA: TGTGCCAGCAGTTACTTCGGAGGTGCGGACGGGGAGCTGTTTTTT.

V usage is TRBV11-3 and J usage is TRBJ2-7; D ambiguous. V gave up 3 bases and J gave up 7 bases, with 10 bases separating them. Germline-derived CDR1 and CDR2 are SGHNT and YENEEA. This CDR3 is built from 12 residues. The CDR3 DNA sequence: TGTGCCAGCAGCTTCGGGTATGGGGAGCAGTACTTC. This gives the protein CASSFGYGEQYF.

The CDR3 coding sequence is TGTGCCAGCAGCTTAAACCCGACAGGGAAAGAGACCCAGTACTTC. It translates to CASSLNPTGKETQYF. The rearrangement links TRBV5-5 to TRBJ2-5, with TRBD1 matching 7 bases. CDR1 SGHKS and CDR2 YYEKEE come from the germline V gene (reference sequence). CDR3 length equals 15 residues. The J segment lost 3 bases and the V segment lost 2 bases, leaving 7 bases of the junction unmatched.

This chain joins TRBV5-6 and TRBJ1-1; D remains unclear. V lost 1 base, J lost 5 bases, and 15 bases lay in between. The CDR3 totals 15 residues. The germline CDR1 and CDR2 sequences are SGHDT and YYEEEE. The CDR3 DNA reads TGTGCCAGCAGCTTGTATCCGGGATCGGAGACTGAAGCTTTCTTT. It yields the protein CASSLYPGSETEAFF.

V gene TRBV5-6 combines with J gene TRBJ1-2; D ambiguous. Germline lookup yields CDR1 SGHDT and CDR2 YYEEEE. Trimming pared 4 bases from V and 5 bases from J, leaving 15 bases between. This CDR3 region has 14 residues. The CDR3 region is CASSPRLREYGYTF. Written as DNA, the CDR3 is TGTGCCAGCAGCCCGAGGTTGAGGGAATATGGCTACACCTTC.

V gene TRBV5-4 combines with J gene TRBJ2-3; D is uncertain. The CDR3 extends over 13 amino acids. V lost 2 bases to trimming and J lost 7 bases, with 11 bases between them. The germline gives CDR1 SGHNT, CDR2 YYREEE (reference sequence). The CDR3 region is CASSLPRTYTQYF. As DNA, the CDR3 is TGTGCCAGCAGCTTACCTCGAACCTATACGCAGTATTTT.

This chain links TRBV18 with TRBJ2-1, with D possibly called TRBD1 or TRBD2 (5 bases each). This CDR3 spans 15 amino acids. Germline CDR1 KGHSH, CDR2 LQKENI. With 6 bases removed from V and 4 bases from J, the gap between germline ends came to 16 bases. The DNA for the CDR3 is TGTGCCAGCTCCCTCCATGGGGGTGAGTACAATGAGCAGTTCTTC. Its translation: CASSLHGGEYNEQFF.

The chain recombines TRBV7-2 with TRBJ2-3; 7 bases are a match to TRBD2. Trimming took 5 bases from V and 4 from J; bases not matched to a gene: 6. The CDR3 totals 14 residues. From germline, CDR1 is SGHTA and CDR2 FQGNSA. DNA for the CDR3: TGTGCCAGCAGCCCTGGTGGGGGGGCAGATACGCAGTATTTT. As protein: CASSPGGGADTQYF.